The present T cell receptor (beta chain) was sequenced within a study of T-cell reconstitution after alpha-beta-depleted transplantation in children. A library of TCRbeta sequences, prepared with unique molecular identifiers, was generated. TCRdb reprocessed the PCR reads with MiXCR, giving one entry per CDR3 protein. This repertoire shows over 150,000 distinct CDR3 sequences, about 6.4% found once; its top ten account for 3% to 3.5%. This clonotype has at least ten counts. Trimming pared 7 bases from V and 4 bases from J, leaving 13 bases between. Germline assignment: CDR1 MGHDK and CDR2 SYGVNS. CDR3 length: 13 amino acids.

V is TRBV25-1 and J is TRBJ1-1; D may be TRBD1 (6 bases). The material sequenced was PBMCs from the stem cell graft donor, taken from the stem cell graft. This TCR was sampled from a human donor who donated a stem cell graft to a child with Wiskott-Aldrich syndrome. The CDR3 coding sequence is TGTGCCAGCACTTCCCGGGGGCTCACTGAAGCTTTCTTT. This translates into CASTSRGLTEAFF.